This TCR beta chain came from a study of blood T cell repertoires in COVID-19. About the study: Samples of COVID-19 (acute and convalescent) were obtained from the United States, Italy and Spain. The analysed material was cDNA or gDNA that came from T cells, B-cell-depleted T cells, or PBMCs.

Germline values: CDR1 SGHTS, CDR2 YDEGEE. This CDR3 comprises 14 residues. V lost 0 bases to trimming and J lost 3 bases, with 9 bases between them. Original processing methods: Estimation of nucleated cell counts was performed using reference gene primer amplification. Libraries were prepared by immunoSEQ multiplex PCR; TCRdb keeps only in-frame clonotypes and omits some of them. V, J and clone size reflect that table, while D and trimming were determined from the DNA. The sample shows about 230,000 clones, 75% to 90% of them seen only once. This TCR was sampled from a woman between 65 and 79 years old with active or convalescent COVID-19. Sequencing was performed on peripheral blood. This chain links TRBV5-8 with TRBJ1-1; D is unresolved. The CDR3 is CASSLGLTYTEAFF. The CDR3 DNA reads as TGTGCCAGCAGCTTGGGGCTGACTTACACTGAAGCTTTCTTT.